These 2 T cell receptor beta chains share one sample of origin, sequenced in a study of blood T cell repertoires in COVID-19. Generated by immunoSEQ multiplex PCR, the TCRdb table keeps only in-frame clones and is missing some. The data contain approximately 150,000 clones, approximately 85% of them singletons. Input material: peripheral blood. The source is a man between 60 and 75 years old with active or convalescent COVID-19.

The chain joins TRBV11-2 to TRBJ2-1; weak D call: TRBD1 (6 bases). Trimming removed 5 bases at V and 3 bases at J, with 11 bases between. The V gene's germline CDR1 is SGHAT and CDR2 FQNNGV. The CDR3 loop spans 14 amino acids. The CDR3: CASSGRGNYNEQFF. CDR3 bases: TGTGCCAGCAGCGGCAGGGGCAACTACAATGAGCAGTTCTTC. The full variable domain, completed using reference TRBV11-2 and TRBJ2-1, is EAGVAQSPRYKIIEKRQSVAFWCNPISGHATLYWYQQILGQGPKLLIQFQNNGVVDDSQLPKDRFSAERLKGVDSTLKIQPAKLEDSAVYLCASSGRGNYNEQFFGPGTRLTVL.

This sequence joins TRBV11-2 and TRBJ2-3, with 7 bases aligning to TRBD2. Germline CDR1 and CDR2: SGHAT and FQNNGV. This CDR3 has 16 residues. Trimming cost V 6 bases and J 1 base; bases outside gene matches: 10. The CDR3 DNA follows: TGTGCCAGCAGTCCTGGCGGGACTACACGCACAGATACGCAGTATTTT. Protein product: CASSPGGTTRTDTQYF.